This T cell receptor (beta chain) was sequenced during a study of Graves' ophthalmopathy and Graves' hyperthyroidism. About the study: There was a collection of peripheral blood at initial diagnosis, before any treatment. Overall study findings and caveats: With a specificity of around 76% and a sensitivity of 70.59%, the model predicted ophthalmopathy progression.

Researchers took RNA transcripts and amplified TCR beta CDR3 regions from them. First-round RT-PCR employed HTBI primers, with a second-round multiplex PCR after it. TCRdb used MiXCR to reprocess the multiplex PCR reads, holding one entry per CDR3 protein. The sample consists of 500,000 to 700,000 distinct CDR3 sequences, 22% of them appearing once. Recruitment covered hyperthyroidism patients aged 18 to 65 whose new diagnosis was of under 2 months' duration. This clonotype was seen many times. Its cognate antigen is unknown. Per the germline V gene, CDR1 is KGHSH and CDR2 is LQKENI. This CDR3 has 15 amino acids. V was trimmed by 2 bases and J by 5 bases, leaving 10 bases between them.

This chain joins TRBV18 and TRBJ1-6; D is unresolved. The clonotype originates from a woman younger than 30 with stable Graves' hyperthyroidism. Some clones in this sample may be carry-over from other donors' samples. Sequencing was done on a sample of peripheral blood. The CDR3 loop reads CASSPTSGHNSPLHF. CDR3 nucleotides: TGTGCCAGCTCACCAACATCCGGCCATAATTCACCCCTCCACTTT.